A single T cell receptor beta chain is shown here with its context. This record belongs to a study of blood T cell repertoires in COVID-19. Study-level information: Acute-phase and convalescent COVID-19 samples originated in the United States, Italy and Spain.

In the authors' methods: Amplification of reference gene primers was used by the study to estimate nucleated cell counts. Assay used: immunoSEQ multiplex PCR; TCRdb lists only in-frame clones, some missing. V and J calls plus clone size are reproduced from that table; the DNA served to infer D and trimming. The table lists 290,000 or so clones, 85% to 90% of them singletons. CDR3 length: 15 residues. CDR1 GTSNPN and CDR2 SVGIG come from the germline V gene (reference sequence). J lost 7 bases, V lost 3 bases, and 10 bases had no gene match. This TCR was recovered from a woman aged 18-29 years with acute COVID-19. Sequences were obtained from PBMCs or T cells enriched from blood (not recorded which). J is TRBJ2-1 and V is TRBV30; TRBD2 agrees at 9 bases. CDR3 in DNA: TGTGCCTGGAGCCCCCCGGGACTAGCTGGGAATGAGCAGTTCTTC. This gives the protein CAWSPPGLAGNEQFF.